The source of this T cell receptor (beta chain) is a study of blood T cell repertoires in COVID-19. Study in general: COVID-19 samples collected from the United States, Italy and Spain covered acute and convalescent phases.

The trim removed 1 base at V and 4 bases at J, leaving 11 bases unmatched. The CDR3 spans 17 residues. Germline CDR1 reads SEHNR; CDR2 reads FQNEAQ (reference sequence). As handled by the study authors: Reference gene primer amplification yielded estimated nucleated cell counts. Clones were sequenced by immunoSEQ multiplex PCR, and TCRdb holds only the in-frame ones, with some missing. V, J and clone size were drawn from that table, and D and trimming were deduced from the DNA. This table has around 30,000 clones, 84% appearing once. The chain couples TRBV7-9 to TRBJ1-2; TRBD1 matches at 8 bases. The sample was peripheral blood. This clonotype was obtained from a woman of 80 years or more with acute or convalescent COVID-19. The CDR3 sequence: CASSLGGQGPLTYGYTF. The CDR3 nucleotides are TGTGCCAGCAGCTTAGGAGGACAGGGCCCTTTGACCTATGGCTACACCTTC.